Given below is one TCR beta chain in context. The method was immunoSEQ multiplex PCR; TCRdb's version includes in-frame clones alone and lacks a portion of them. Of roughly 520,000 clones in the sample, roughly 90% were seen once. This entry belongs to a study of blood T cell repertoires in COVID-19. The V segment lost 3 bases and the J segment 0 bases; nucleotides outside the gene matches: 10. The CDR3 covers 18 residues. Germline CDR1 reads MNHEY; CDR2 reads SVGEGT. Sequences were obtained from PBMCs or T cells enriched from blood (not recorded which). This TCR derives from a woman aged 40 to 50 who had recovered from COVID-19. V usage is TRBV6-2 or TRBV6-3 and J usage is TRBJ2-3, with 9 positions matching TRBD1. CDR3 in DNA: TGTGCCAGCAGTTATGATCGGGACAGGGCTACTAGCACAGATACGCAGTATTTT. It yields the protein CASSYDRDRATSTDTQYF.